The T cell receptor beta chain under discussion was sequenced for a study of cytomegalovirus exposure and HLA in healthy donors. The PCR ran on 60 Vbeta and 13 Jbeta primers. Sequencing used immunoSEQ multiplex PCR; TCRdb keeps in-frame clones, though not all of them. The data contain 180,000 or so clones, about 85% of them singletons. Sequenced: PBMCs. This sequence originates from a girl between 10 and 17 years old in good health and CMV-seropositive.

The CDR3 bases are TGCGCCAGCAGCAGGAGACAGGGGAACACTGAAGCTTTCTTT. Amino acid sequence: CASSRRQGNTEAFF. V is TRBV5-1 and J is TRBJ1-1, with TRBD1 matching 7 bases. Germline V CDR1 and CDR2: SGHRS, YFSETQ. The CDR3 is made up of 14 amino acids. The ends lost 4 bases at V and 1 base at J; junction bases unmatched: 4.